This T cell receptor beta chain was obtained from a study of long-term antiretroviral therapy in people with HIV. General observations from the study: Before ART, certain clones expanded, and these dominated the repertoire at all time points. Control repertoires displayed wider CDR3 length ranges than the HIV repertoires.

Of note for this clone: Its antigen is not identified.

The run of the v3.0 immunoSEQ assay was at survey level. Sequenced by immunoSEQ multiplex PCR; TCRdb stores in-frame clones only, minus some. The data contain 45,000 or so clones, 85% to 95% of them singletons. Germline V CDR1 and CDR2: SGDLS, YYNGEE. Trimming shortened V by 1 base and J by 3 bases, and 14 bases separated the two germline ends. This CDR3 region has 15 residues. The gene calls are TRBV9 and TRBJ2-7; D gene ambiguous. The sample was unsorted PBMCs, taken 9 to 9.5 years after starting antiretroviral therapy. The sequence came from a man aged 25-40 years with HIV. This CDR3 is CASSVIPSPLYEQYF. The CDR3 DNA reads as TGTGCCAGCAGCGTAATTCCAAGCCCCCTCTACGAGCAGTACTTC.